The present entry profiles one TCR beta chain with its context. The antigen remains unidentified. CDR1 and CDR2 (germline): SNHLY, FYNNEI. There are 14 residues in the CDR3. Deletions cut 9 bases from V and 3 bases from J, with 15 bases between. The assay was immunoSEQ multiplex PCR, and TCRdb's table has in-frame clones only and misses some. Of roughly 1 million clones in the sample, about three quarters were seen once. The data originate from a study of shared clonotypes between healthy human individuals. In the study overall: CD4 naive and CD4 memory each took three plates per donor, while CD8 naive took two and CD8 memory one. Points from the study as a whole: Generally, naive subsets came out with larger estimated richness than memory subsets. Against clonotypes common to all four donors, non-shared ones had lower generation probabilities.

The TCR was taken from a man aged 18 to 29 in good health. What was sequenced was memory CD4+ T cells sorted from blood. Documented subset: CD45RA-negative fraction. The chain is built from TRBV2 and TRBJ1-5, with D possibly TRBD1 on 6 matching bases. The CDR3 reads CASKKTGTNQPQHF. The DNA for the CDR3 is TGTGCCAGTAAAAAAACAGGGACCAATCAGCCCCAGCATTTT. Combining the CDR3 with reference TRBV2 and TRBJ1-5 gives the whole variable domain EPEVTQTPSHQVTQMGQEVILRCVPISNHLYFYWYRQILGQKVEFLVSFYNNEISEKSEIFDDQFSVERPDGSNFTLKIRSTKLEDSAMYFCASKKTGTNQPQHFGDGTRLSIL.